Below, one T cell receptor beta chain is given with its context. Antigen unknown. Repertoires were sampled repeatedly during chemoradiotherapy. The source of the sample is a study of chemoradiotherapy in HPV16-positive cancers. Study information: Candidate HPV-specific T-cell clones and common TCR motifs came from functional assays in two HPV16-positive patients.

Study-wide results and limits: For HPV16-positive patients, expanding HPV-responsive T cells associated with longer recurrence-free survival. Candidate HPV-specific clones and E7-related TCR motifs grew in tumor during treatment.

This table comes from immunoSEQ multiplex PCR, and its TCRdb copy is limited to in-frame clones, with some not included. In the table there are some 12,000 clones, 70% to 90% of which are singletons. Trimming left V 4 bases short and J 5 bases short, with 15 bases between. The length of the CDR3 is 14 residues. Germline V lookup: CDR1 MNHNS, CDR2 SASEGT. The receptor's source is a human donor with HPV-associated anogenital cancer. The V and J genes are TRBV6-1 and TRBJ2-7; D might be TRBD1 (5 bases). Sequencing was performed on blood, taken from a patient who underwent chemoradiotherapy. The CDR3 DNA sequence: TGTGCCAGCAGTGCGCAGGGTTATTTCCACGAGCAGTACTTC. It encodes CASSAQGYFHEQYF.